This paragraph covers one T cell receptor beta chain sequence. Its recognized antigen is unknown. No qualities accompany the bases; no much larger clone lies one base away. Trimming removed 7 bases from V and 2 bases from J; the gene matches leave 4 bases unexplained. The CDR3 holds 13 amino acids from the cysteine to the phenylalanine. The entry retains the CDR3 DNA only, 39 bases that are in frame from base 1. Based on the germline V gene, the CDR1 and CDR2 sequences are MDHEN and SYDVKM. The donors were healthy, HIV-negative adults with no recently reported acute infections or vaccinations. Every donor was a Caucasian adult residing in Nashville, Tennessee, USA. CD4+ T cells were enriched through magnetic negative selection, after which naive cells were positively selected on CD45RA and the remaining negative fraction served as the memory subset. Blood was obtained by leukapheresis, after which PBMCs were separated by Ficoll-Histopaque density gradient centrifugation and cryopreserved in liquid nitrogen vapor phase. Purity and quantity of every magnetically sorted T cell population were checked by analytical flow cytometry. From each sorted fraction, genomic DNA was isolated and quantified by UV absorbance on a Nanodrop 2000c.

The sample comes from a study of shared clonotypes between healthy human individuals (TCRdb year 2020). Context from the whole study: Three men and two women, aged 18 to 49 years, made up the cohort. Libraries were prepared and TCR repertoires were sequenced by different laboratories using diverse techniques, in order to increase sequencing depth and limit assay-specific biases. Between about 0.8 and 8.9 billion PBMCs per donor were obtained by leukapheresis. To estimate repertoire size and how much clonotypes are shared between individuals, the study performed deep sequencing of blood TCR repertoires from five healthy adults. Per donor, three plates each were used for CD4 naive and CD4 memory, two for CD8 naive, and one for CD8 memory. Summary of the overall study and its limitations: Even with the large sequencing depth, rarefaction of the sorted-subset datasets indicated that sequencing was incomplete. Sharing across a handful of donors was observed for approximately 5% of naive CD4, over 3% of naive CD8, over 2% of memory CD4, and around 0.4% of memory CD8 clonotypes. Pairwise subsampling indicated that sequencing depth was expected to affect the degree of clonotype sharing among donors. Sampling was restricted to blood, and TCR repertoires in tissue are likely to differ from TCR repertoires in blood. Higher generation probabilities were observed for clonotypes shared by all four sorted-subset donors than for non-shared clonotypes. Because the study included only a small number of donors, the genetic and exposure-history diversity represented was limited. Naive subsets generally had larger estimated clonotype richness than memory subsets did.

Using the deep immunoSEQ assay, TCR CDR3 regions were amplified from genomic DNA by multiplex PCR. Extracted genomic DNA from each cell subset was distributed evenly across all wells of several immunoSEQ 96-well plates, and each plate was treated as a replicate. For sorted subsets, around 200 ng genomic DNA, equal to tens of thousands of T cell genomes, was loaded into each replicate PCR. Purified libraries were quantified with a Qubit 3.0 fluorometer, sized on a Bioanalyzer 2100, and re-quantified with the KAPA Library Quantification kit. A separate single-read 150-cycle Illumina NextSeq 550 flow cell was used to sequence each immunoSEQ 96-well plate. Turning to the authors' computational methods: Because only junctional sequences without quality scores were contained in the immunoSEQ output, filtering matching that applied to full-length reads could not be performed. To assign V/J genes and CDR3, sequences were annotated against IMGT germline references using PyIR, a Python wrapper for IgBLAST v1.9. Any read was removed if the V/J assignment was weak (E-value above 1e-6), the CDR3 was missing, or the read contained stop codons, out-of-frame junctions, or ambiguous translated residues. A V3J clonotype was defined by an identical inferred V gene, J gene, and CDR3 amino acid sequence. To compute the percentage overlap between repertoires, the number of shared unique clonotypes was divided by the size of the smaller repertoire. RTK rarefaction, the Chao1 estimator, and Recon v2.1 estimates of unobserved clonotypes were used to assess repertoire richness. OLGA was used to compute generation probabilities for all TCRbeta clonotypes that the gDNA method yielded from a few donors. This is the immuneACCESS table as TCRdb keeps it, with only in-frame sequences that have V and J called. A part of the clones is gone; compared with another copy, unresolved V genes explain less than half, and the rest is unexplained. The DNA was the basis for D and trimming; V, J and clone size are from that table. The sample table contains about 1 million clones; only one count was recorded for about 80% of them. In total, the top ten clones hold 1.4% to 1.5% of the sample.

The chain was built from TRBV28 and TRBJ2-7; 8 bases in between match TRBD1. This clonotype was obtained from a man younger than 35 in good health. Sequencing was carried out using memory CD4+ T cells sorted from blood. Reading the label with the study, this specimen's cell subset or site is: CD45RA-negative fraction. Read as DNA, the sequence is TGTGCCAGCAATAAACAGGGGGCCTACGAGCAGTACTTC. Its protein reads: CASNKQGAYEQYF.